This note documents a single T cell receptor beta chain sequence. Its antigen is as yet unknown. Sequencing was performed with immunoSEQ multiplex PCR; in TCRdb, only in-frame clones are kept and a portion is missing. The table has about 130,000 clones, about 91% seen once; the top ten hold 1.5% to 2%. The sample originates from a study of T cell responses to AZD1222 COVID-19 vaccine. General study results and limits: Reportedly, nearly half the spike-specific TCRs target unmutated variant regions. Along spike, vaccine-associated CD4 TCRs were found throughout, with dominance at 160-218 and 743-854. Clonal diversity may have been underestimated, and the donors were mostly white British, with more females than males.

Material: peripheral blood, obtained on day 0 of AZD1222 vaccination. This sequence was found in an adult in good health.

The CDR3 sequence: CASSEVLAGADTQYF. The CDR3 nucleotides are TGTGCCAGCAGTGAAGTCCTAGCGGGGGCAGATACGCAGTATTTT. The chain combines TRBV2 with TRBJ2-3, with 10 bases aligning to TRBD2. V gave up 1 base and J gave up 4 bases; unmatched junction bases: 2. CDR1 SNHLY and CDR2 FYNNEI come from the germline V gene. This CDR3 has 15 amino acids.